This passage covers 3 T cell receptor beta chains from one sample sequenced in a study of T cells after yellow fever vaccination. TCRdb ran MiXCR on the 5' RACE reads and lists one entry per CDR3 protein. There are about 350,000 distinct CDR3 sequences in the sample; 4.1% occur only once, and around 24% lies in the top ten. The starting material was PBMCs, obtained 5 days after the yellow fever booster vaccination. Receptor source: a man aged 18 to 29 who received the YFV17D yellow fever vaccine.

This clonotype was picked up many times. The rearrangement joins TRBV5-1 to TRBJ2-3; tentatively, D is TRBD2 (7 bases). Germline lookup yields CDR1 SGHRS and CDR2 YFSETQ. The V end was cut by 5 bases, the J end by 6 bases, with 19 bases between. This CDR3 region has 15 residues. CDR3 nucleotide sequence: TGCGCCAGCAGACTCGTCGGGGGGCCGGAGGATACGCAGTATTTT. This encodes CASRLVGGPEDTQYF.

This clonotype was recorded a few times. The rearrangement links TRBV5-5 to TRBJ2-1; no clear D gene. Trimming removed 7 bases at V and 0 bases at J, with 17 bases between. This CDR3 is built from 16 residues. CDR1 and CDR2 from the germline V gene are SGHKS and YYEKEE (reference sequence). CDR3 in DNA: TGTGCCAGCCACTCATTGTCCCTGAGCTCCTACAATGAGCAGTTCTTC. The encoded protein is CASHSLSLSSYNEQFF.

This chain connects TRBV20-1 to TRBJ2-3; TRBD2 matches 9 bases. Trimming at V came to 3 bases and at J to 4 bases, leaving 8 bases not matched to a gene. The CDR3 length is 15 residues. Looked up from germline, CDR1 is DFQATT and CDR2 is SNEGSKA (reference sequence). The CDR3 sequence is CSARLPLAGSDTQYF. The CDR3 DNA follows: TGCAGTGCTAGGCTTCCGCTAGCGGGGTCAGATACGCAGTATTTT.